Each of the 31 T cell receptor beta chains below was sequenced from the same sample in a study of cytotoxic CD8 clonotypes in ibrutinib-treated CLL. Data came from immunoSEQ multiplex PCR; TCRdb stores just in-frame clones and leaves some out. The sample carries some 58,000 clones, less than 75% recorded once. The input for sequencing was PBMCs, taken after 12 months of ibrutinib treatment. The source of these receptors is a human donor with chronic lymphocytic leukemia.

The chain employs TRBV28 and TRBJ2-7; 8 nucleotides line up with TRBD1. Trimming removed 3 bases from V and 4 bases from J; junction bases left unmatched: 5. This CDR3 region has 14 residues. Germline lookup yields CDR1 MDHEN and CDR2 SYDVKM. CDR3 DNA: TGTGCCAGCAGTTTTGTCGGACAGGGATACGAGCAGTACTTC. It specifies CASSFVGQGYEQYF.

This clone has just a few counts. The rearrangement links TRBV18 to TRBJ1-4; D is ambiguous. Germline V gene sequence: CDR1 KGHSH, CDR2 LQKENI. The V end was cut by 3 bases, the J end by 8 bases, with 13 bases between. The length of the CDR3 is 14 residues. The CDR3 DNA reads TGTGCCAGCTCACCTCAAGACCTGCGCGAAAAACTGTTTTTT. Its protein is CASSPQDLREKLFF.

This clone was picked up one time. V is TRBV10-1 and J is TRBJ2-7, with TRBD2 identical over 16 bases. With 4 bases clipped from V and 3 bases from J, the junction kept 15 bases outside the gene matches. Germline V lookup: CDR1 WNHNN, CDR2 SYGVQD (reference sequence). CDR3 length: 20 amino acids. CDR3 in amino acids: CASSGGTSGRAGNTLYEQYF. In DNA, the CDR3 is TGCGCCAGCAGTGGGGGGACTAGCGGGAGGGCCGGGAATACTCTCTACGAGCAGTACTTC.

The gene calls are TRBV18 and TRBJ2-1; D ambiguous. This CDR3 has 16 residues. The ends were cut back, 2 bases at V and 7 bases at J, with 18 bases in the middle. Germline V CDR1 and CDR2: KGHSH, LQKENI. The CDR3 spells CASSPTNPLARNEQFF. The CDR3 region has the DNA TGTGCCAGCTCACCAACTAACCCTCTGGCGAGAAATGAGCAGTTCTTC.

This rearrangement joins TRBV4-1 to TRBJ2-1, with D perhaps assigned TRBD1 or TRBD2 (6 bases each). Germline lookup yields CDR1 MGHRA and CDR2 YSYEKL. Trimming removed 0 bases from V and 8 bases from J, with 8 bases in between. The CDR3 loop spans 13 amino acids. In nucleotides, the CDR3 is TGCGCCAGCAGCCAAGATCGGGGGCATGAGCAGTTCTTC. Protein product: CASSQDRGHEQFF.

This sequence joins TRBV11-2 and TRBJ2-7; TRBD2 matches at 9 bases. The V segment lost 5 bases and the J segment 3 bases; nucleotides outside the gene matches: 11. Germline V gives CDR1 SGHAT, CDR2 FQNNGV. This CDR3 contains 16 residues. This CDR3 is CASSLPGATSGYEQYF. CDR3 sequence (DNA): TGTGCCAGCAGCCTCCCAGGGGCGACTAGCGGCTACGAGCAGTACTTC. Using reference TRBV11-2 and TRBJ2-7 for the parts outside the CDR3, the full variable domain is EAGVAQSPRYKIIEKRQSVAFWCNPISGHATLYWYQQILGQGPKLLIQFQNNGVVDDSQLPKDRFSAERLKGVDSTLKIQPAKLEDSAVYLCASSLPGATSGYEQYFGPGTRLTVT.

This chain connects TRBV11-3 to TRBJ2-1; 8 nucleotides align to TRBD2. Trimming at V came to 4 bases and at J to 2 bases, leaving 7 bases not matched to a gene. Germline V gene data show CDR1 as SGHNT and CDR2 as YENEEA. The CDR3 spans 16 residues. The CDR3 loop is CASSSTSAQTYNEQFF. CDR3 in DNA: TGTGCCAGCAGCTCGACTAGCGCGCAGACCTACAATGAGCAGTTCTTC.

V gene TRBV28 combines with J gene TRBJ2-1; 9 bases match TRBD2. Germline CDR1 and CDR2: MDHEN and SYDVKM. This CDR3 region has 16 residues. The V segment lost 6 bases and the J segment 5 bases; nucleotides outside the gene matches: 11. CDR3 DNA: TGTGCCAGCAGAGGCCCGGGGACTAGCCGAAACAATGAGCAGTTCTTC. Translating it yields CASRGPGTSRNNEQFF.

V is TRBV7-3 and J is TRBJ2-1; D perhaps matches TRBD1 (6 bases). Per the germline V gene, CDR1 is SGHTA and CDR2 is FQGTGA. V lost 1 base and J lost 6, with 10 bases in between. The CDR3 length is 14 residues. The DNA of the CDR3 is TGTGCCAGCAGCTTAATACAGGGTGCCAATGAGCAGTTCTTC. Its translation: CASSLIQGANEQFF.

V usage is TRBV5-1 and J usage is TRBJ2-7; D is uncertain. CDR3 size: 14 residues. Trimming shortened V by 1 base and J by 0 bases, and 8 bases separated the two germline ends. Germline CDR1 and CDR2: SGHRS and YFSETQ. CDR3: CASSLMGSSYEQYF. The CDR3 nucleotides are TGCGCCAGCAGCTTGATGGGCAGCTCCTACGAGCAGTACTTC.

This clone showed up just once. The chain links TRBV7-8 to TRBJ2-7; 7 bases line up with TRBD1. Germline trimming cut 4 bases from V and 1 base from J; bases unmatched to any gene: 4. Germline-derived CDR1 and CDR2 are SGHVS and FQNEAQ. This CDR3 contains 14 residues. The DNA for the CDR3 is TGTGCCAGCAGCTGGACAGGCGCGTCCTACGAGCAGTACTTC. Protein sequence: CASSWTGASYEQYF.

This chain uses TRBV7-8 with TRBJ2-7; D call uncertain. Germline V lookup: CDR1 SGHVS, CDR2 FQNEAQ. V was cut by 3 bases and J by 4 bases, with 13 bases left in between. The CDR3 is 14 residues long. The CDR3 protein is CASSFGMQTYEQYF. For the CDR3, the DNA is TGTGCCAGCAGCTTTGGAATGCAAACGTACGAGCAGTACTTC.

The CDR3 region is CASSVDRAGTGEQYF. CDR3 nucleotides: TGTGCCAGCAGCGTAGATCGGGCAGGTACCGGCGAGCAGTACTTC. The chain carries TRBV9 and TRBJ2-7; D remains ambiguous. The CDR3 is 15 amino acids. Per the germline V gene, CDR1 is SGDLS and CDR2 is YYNGEE. The V and J ends lost 0 bases and 6 bases respectively, with 16 bases between them. Combining the CDR3 with reference TRBV9 and TRBJ2-7 gives the whole variable domain DSGVTQTPKHLITATGQRVTLRCSPRSGDLSVYWYQQSLDQGLQFLIQYYNGEERAKGNILERFSAQQFPDLHSELNLSSLELGDSALYFCASSVDRAGTGEQYFGPGTRLTVT.

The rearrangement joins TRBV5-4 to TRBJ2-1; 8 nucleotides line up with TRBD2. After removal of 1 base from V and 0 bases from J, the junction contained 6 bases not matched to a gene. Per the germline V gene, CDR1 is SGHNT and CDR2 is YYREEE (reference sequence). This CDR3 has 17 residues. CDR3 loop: CASSLPAGGNSYNEQFF. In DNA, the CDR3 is TGTGCCAGCAGCTTGCCCGCGGGAGGAAACTCCTACAATGAGCAGTTCTTC.

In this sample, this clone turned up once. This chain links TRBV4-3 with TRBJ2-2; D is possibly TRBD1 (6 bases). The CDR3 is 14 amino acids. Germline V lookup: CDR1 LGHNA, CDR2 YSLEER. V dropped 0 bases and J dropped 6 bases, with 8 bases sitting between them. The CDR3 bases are TGCGCCAGCAGCCAAGACACAGGGCCCGGGGAGCTGTTTTTT. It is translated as CASSQDTGPGELFF.

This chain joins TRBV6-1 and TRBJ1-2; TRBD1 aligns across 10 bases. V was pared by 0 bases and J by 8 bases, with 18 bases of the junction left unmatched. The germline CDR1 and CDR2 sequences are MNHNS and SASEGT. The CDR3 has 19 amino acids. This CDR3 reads CASSEAHTVRQGAIRGYTF. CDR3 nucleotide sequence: TGTGCCAGCAGTGAAGCGCATACCGTTCGACAGGGGGCAATCCGGGGCTACACCTTC.

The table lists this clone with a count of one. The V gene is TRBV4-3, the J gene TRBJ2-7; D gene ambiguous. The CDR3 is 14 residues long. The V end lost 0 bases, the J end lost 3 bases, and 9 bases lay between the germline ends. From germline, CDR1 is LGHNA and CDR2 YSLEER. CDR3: CASSQDTLRYEQYF. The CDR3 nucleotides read TGCGCCAGCAGCCAAGACACTTTACGCTACGAGCAGTACTTC.

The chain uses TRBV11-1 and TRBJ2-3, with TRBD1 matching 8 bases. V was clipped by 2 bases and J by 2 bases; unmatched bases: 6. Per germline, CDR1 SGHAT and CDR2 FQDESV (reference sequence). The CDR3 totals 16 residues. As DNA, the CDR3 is TGTGCCAGCAGCTTAATCGGGACAGGCAACACAGATACGCAGTATTTT. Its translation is CASSLIGTGNTDTQYF.

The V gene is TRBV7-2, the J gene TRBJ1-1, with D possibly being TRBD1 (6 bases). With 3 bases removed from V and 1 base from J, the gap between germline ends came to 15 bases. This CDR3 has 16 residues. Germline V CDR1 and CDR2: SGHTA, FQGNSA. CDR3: CASSFPGHRRNTEAFF. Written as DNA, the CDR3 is TGTGCCAGCAGCTTCCCGGGACACCGCAGGAACACTGAAGCTTTCTTT.

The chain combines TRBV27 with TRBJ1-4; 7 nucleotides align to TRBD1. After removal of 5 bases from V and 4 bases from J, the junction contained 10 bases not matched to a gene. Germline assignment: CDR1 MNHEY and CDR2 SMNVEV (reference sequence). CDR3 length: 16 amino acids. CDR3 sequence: CASSDDGQAGNEKLFF. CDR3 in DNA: TGTGCCAGCAGTGATGATGGACAGGCGGGTAATGAAAAACTGTTTTTT.

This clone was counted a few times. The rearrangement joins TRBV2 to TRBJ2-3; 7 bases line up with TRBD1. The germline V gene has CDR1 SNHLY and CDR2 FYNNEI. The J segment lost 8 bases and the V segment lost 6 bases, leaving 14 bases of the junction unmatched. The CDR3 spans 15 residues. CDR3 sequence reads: CASSRQGPESSTQYF. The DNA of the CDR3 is TGTGCCAGCAGCCGACAGGGTCCCGAATCCAGTACGCAGTATTTT.

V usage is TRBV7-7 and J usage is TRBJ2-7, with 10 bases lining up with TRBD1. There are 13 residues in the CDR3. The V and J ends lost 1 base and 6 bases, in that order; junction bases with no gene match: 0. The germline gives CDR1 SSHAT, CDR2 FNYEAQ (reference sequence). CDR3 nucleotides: TGTGCCAGCAGCTTAGGACAGGGGGCCGAGCAGTACTTC. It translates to CASSLGQGAEQYF.

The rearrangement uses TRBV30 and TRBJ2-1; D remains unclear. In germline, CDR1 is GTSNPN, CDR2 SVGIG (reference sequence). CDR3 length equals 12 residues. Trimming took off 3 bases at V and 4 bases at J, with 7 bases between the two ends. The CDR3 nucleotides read TGTGCCTGGAGGTGGCAGTACAATGAGCAGTTCTTC. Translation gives CAWRWQYNEQFF.

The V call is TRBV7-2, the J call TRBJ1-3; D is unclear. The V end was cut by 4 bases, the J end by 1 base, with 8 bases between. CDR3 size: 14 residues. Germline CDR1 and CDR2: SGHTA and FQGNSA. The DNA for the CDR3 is TGTGCCAGCAGCTCTACAGAATCTGGAAACACCATATATTTT. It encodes CASSSTESGNTIYF.

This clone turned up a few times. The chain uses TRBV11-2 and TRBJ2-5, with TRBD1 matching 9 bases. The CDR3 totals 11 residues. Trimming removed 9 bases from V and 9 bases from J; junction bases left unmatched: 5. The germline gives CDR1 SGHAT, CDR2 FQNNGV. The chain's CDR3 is CASTTGGAQYF. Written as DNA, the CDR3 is TGTGCCAGTACCACAGGGGGCGCCCAGTACTTC.

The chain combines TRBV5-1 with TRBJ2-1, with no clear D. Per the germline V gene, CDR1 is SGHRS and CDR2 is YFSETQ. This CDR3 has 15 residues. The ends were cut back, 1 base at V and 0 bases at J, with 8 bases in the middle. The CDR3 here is CASSLLGRSYNEQFF. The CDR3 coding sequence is TGCGCCAGCAGCTTGCTAGGTCGCTCCTACAATGAGCAGTTCTTC.

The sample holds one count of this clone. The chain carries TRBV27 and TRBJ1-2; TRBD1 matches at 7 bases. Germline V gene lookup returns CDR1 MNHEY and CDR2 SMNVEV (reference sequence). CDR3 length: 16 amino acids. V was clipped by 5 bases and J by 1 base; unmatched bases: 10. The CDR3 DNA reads TGTGCCAGCAGTCTCCGGGGACAGCAAATTAACTATGGCTACACCTTC. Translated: CASSLRGQQINYGYTF.

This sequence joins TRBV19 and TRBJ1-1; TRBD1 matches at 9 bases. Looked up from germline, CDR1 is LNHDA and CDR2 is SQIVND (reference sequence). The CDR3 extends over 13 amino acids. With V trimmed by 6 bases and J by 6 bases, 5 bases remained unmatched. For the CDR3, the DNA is TGTGCCAGTAGACAGGGGGCTACACCTGAAGCTTTCTTT. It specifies CASRQGATPEAFF. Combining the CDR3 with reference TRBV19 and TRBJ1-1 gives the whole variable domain DGGITQSPKYLFRKEGQNVTLSCEQNLNHDAMYWYRQDPGQGLRLIYYSQIVNDFQKGDIAEGYSVSREKKESFPLTVTSAQKNPTAFYLCASRQGATPEAFFGQGTRLTVV.

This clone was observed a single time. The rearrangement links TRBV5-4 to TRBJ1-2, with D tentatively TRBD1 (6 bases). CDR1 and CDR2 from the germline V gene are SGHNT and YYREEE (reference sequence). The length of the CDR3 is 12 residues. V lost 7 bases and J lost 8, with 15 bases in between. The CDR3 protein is CASGRGSGGYTF. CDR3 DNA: TGTGCCAGCGGCAGGGGATCGGGCGGCTACACCTTC.

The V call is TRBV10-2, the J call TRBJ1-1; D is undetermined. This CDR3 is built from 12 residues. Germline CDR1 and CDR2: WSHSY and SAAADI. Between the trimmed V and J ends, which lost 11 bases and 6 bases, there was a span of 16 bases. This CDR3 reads CASREGGAEAFF. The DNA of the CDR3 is TGCGCCTCTCGAGAGGGAGGCGCTGAAGCTTTCTTT.

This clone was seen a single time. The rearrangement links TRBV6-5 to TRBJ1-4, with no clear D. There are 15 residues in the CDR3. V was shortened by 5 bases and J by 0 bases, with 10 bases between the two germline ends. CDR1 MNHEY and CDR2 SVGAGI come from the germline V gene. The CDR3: CASSMSSATNEKLFF. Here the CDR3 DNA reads TGTGCCAGCAGTATGAGCTCGGCAACTAATGAAAAACTGTTTTTT.